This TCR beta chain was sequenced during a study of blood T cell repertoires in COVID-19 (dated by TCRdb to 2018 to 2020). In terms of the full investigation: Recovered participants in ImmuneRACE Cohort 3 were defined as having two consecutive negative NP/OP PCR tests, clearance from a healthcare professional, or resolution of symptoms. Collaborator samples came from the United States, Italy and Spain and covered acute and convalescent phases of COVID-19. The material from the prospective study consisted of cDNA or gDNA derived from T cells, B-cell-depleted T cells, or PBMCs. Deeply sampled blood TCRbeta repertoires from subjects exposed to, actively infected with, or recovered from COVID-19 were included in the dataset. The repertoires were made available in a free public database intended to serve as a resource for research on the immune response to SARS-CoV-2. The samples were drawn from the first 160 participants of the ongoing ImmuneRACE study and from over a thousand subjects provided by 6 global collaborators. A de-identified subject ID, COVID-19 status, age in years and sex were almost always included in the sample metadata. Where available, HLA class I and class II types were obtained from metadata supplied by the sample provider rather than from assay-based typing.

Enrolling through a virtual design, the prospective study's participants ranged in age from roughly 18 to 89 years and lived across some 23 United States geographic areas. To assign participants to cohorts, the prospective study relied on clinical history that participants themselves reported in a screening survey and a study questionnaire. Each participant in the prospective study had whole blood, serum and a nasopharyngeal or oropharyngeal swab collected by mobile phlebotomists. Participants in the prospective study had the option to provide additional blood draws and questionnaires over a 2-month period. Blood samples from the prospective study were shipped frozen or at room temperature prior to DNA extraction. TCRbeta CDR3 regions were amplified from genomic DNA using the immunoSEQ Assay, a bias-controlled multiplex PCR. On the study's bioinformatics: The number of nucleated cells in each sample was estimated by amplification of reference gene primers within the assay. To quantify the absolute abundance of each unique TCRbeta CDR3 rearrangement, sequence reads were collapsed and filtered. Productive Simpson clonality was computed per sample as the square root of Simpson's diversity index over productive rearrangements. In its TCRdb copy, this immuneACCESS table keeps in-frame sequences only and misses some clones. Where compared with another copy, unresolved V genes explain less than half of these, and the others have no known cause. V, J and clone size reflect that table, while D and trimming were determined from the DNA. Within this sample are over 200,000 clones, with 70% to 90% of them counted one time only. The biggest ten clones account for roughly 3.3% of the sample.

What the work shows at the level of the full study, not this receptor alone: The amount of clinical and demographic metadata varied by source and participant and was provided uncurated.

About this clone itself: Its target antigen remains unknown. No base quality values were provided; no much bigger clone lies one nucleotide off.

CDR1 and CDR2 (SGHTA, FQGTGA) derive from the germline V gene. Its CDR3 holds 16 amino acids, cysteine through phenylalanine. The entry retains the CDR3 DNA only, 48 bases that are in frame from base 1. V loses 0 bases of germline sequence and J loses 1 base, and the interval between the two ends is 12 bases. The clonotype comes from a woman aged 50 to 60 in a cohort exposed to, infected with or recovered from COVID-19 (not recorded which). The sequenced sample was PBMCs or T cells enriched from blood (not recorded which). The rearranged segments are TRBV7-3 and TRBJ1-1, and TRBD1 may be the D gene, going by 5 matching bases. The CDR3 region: CASSLTRKGQNTEAFF. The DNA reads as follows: TGTGCCAGCAGCTTAACGAGGAAGGGGCAGAACACTGAAGCTTTCTTT.